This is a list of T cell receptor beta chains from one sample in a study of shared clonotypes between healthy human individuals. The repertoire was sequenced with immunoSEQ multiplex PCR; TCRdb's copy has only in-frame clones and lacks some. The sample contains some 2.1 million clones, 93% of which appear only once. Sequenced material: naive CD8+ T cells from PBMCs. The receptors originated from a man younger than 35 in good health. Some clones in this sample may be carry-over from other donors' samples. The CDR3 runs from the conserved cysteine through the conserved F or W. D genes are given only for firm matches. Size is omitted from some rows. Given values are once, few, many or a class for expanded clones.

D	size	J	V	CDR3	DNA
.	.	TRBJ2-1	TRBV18	CASSTRGLNEQFF	TGTGCCAGCTCAACGAGGGGGTTGAATGAGCAGTTCTTC
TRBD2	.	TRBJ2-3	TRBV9	CASSERTSGSTDTQYF	TGTGCCAGCAGCGAGAGGACTAGCGGGAGTACAGATACGCAGTATTTT
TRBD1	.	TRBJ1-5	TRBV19	CASSIRDRAQPQHF	TGTGCCAGTAGTATCCGGGACAGGGCCCAGCCCCAGCATTTT
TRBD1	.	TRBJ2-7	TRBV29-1	CSVGDRATYEQYF	TGCAGCGTAGGGGACAGGGCCACCTACGAGCAGTACTTC
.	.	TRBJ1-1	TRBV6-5	CASSYSWTSNTEAFF	TGTGCCAGCAGTTACTCGTGGACATCCAACACTGAAGCTTTCTTT
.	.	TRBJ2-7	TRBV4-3	CASSQATGTGLIEQYF	TGCGCCAGCAGCCAGGCAACCGGGACTGGATTGATCGAGCAGTACTTC
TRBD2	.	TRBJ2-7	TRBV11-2	CASSPGLGAYEQYF	TGTGCCAGCAGCCCTGGACTAGGGGCCTACGAGCAGTACTTC
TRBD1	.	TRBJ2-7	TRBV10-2	CATSTGDEQYF	TGCGCCACCTCGACAGGGGACGAGCAGTACTTC
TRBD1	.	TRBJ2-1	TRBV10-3	CAISEPGQGAIGQFF	TGTGCCATCAGTGAGCCGGGACAGGGAGCGATTGGGCAGTTCTTC
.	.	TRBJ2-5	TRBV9	CASSVVGGVGETQYF	TGTGCCAGCAGCGTAGTCGGCGGCGTCGGAGAGACCCAGTACTTC
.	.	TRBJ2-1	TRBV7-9	CASSLGSGTYNEQFF	TGTGCCAGCAGCTTGGGGTCAGGGACCTACAATGAGCAGTTCTTC
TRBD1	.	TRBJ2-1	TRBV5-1	CASSGDRGVEQFF	TGCGCCAGCAGCGGGGACAGGGGTGTTGAGCAGTTCTTC
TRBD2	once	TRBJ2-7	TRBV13	CASSLVPAREGYEQYF	TGTGCCAGCAGCTTAGTTCCGGCGCGGGAGGGTTACGAGCAGTACTTC
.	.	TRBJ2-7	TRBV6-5	CASSSAAKSSYEQYF	TGTGCCAGCAGCTCAGCGGCAAAGAGCTCCTACGAGCAGTACTTC
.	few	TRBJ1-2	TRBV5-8	CASSFQYGPNYGYTF	TGTGCCAGCAGCTTTCAATACGGGCCTAACTATGGCTACACCTTC
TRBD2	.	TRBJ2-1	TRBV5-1	CASSFLPSGRSNNEQFF	TGCGCCAGCAGCTTTTTGCCTAGCGGGAGGTCGAACAATGAGCAGTTCTTC
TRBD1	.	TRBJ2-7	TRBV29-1	CSVLKGASYEQYF	TGCAGCGTTCTGAAGGGGGCCTCCTACGAGCAGTACTTC
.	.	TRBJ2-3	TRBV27	CASRSNRGHPVPTDTQYF	TGTGCCAGCAGAAGTAATAGGGGACACCCGGTCCCCACAGATACGCAGTATTTT
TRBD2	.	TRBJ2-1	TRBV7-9	CASSSGTSGRDEQFF	TGTGCCAGCAGCTCCGGGACTAGCGGACGGGATGAGCAGTTCTTC
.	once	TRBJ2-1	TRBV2	CASSEEGTGTYNEQFF	TGTGCCAGCAGTGAAGAAGGGACGGGGACCTACAATGAGCAGTTCTTC
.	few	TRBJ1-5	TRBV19	CASSEYDSSNQPQHF	TGTGCCAGTAGTGAATACGATTCTAGCAATCAGCCCCAGCATTTT
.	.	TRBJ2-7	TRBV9	CASSVGPTSSYEQYF	TGTGCCAGCAGCGTAGGGCCGACGAGCTCCTACGAGCAGTACTTC
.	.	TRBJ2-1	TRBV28	CASSALWGASSYNEQFF	TGTGCCAGCAGTGCGTTGTGGGGGGCCTCGTCCTACAATGAGCAGTTCTTC
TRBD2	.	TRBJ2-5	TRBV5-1	CASSLVGLAGLETQYF	TGCGCCAGCAGCCTTGTGGGACTAGCGGGATTGGAGACCCAGTACTTC
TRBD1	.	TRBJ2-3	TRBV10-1	CASSEGQGAGDTQYF	TGCGCCAGCAGTGAGGGACAGGGGGCTGGAGATACGCAGTATTTT
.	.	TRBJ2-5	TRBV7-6	CASSLRTAREAQYF	TGTGCCAGCAGCCTTCGGACAGCCAGAGAGGCCCAGTACTTC
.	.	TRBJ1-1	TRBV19	CASSIRHLNTEAFF	TGTGCCAGTAGTATCCGGCACTTGAACACTGAAGCTTTCTTT
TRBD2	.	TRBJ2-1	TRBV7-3	CASSPGTSGRDEQFF	TGTGCCAGCAGCCCCGGGACTAGCGGGAGGGATGAGCAGTTCTTC